This T cell receptor beta chain was identified during a study of blood T cell repertoires in COVID-19. Study-level information: T cells, B-cell-depleted T cells, or PBMCs supplied cDNA or gDNA.

The CDR3 has 14 amino acids. Trimming removed 4 bases from V and 5 bases from J, with 15 bases in between. Germline CDR1 and CDR2: SGHRS and YFSETQ. The data were produced by immunoSEQ multiplex PCR, yet TCRdb's version contains in-frame clones alone and is incomplete. The sample includes about 200,000 clones, around 84% seen only once; the top ten take roughly 5%. The TCR comes from an elderly woman with acute or convalescent COVID-19. The chain carries TRBV5-1 and TRBJ2-5; D is unclear. The sample was peripheral blood. The CDR3 region is CASSGLSDTETQYF. As DNA, the CDR3 is TGCGCCAGCAGCGGGTTAAGTGACACTGAGACCCAGTACTTC.